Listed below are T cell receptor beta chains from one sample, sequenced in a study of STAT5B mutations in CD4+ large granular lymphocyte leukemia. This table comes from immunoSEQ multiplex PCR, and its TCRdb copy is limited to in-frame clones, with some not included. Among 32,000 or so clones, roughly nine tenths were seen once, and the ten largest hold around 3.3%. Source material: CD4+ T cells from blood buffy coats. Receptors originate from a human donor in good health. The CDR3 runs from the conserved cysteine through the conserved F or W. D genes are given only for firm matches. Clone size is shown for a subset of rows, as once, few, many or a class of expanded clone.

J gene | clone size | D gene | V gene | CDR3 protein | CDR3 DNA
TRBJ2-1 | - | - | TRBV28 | CASSLYRASYNEQFF | TGTGCCAGCAGTTTATACAGGGCTTCCTACAATGAGCAGTTCTTC
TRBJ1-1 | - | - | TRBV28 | CASSKEQGNTEAFF | TGTGCCAGCAGCAAAGAACAGGGTAACACTGAAGCTTTCTTT
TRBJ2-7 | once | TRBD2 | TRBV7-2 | CASSLAAGGPGGYEQYF | TGTGCCAGCAGCTTAGCGGCGGGAGGGCCGGGGGGCTACGAGCAGTACTTC
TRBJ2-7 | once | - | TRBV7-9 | CASSRNGGSYEQYF | TGTGCCAGCAGTCGTAACGGAGGCTCCTACGAGCAGTACTTC
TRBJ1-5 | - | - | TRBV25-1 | CASRPPGDGQPQHF | TGTGCCAGCAGACCTCCAGGGGATGGTCAGCCCCAGCATTTT
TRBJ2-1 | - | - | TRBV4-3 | CASSQEPGHEQFF | TGCGCCAGCAGCCAAGAGCCGGGCCATGAGCAGTTCTTC
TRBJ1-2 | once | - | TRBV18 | CASSQDQSYGYTF | TGTGCCAGCTCACAGGACCAAAGTTATGGCTACACCTTC
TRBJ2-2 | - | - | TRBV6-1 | CASREEGGELFF | TGTGCCAGCAGGGAGGAAGGCGGGGAGCTGTTTTTT
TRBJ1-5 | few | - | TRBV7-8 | CASSLAVRSNQPQHF | TGTGCCAGCAGCTTAGCAGTGAGAAGCAATCAGCCCCAGCATTTT
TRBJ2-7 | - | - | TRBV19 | CASSGRRGSYEQYF | TGTGCCAGTAGTGGAAGACGGGGCTCCTACGAGCAGTACTTC
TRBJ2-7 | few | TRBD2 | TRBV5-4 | CASTPGLAGVGHEQYF | TGTGCCAGCACCCCGGGTTTAGCGGGAGTCGGCCACGAGCAGTACTTC
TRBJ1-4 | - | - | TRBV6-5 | CASSYSGRVNEKLFF | TGTGCCAGCAGTTACTCGGGGAGGGTGAATGAAAAACTGTTTTTT
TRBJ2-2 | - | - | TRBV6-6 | CASSYRAGSDTGELFF | TGTGCCAGCAGTTACCGGGCGGGTTCGGACACCGGGGAGCTGTTTTTT
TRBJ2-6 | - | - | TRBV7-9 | CASSLGAGLELAGANVLTF | TGTGCCAGCAGCTTAGGGGCAGGGCTGGAACTGGCTGGGGCCAACGTCCTGACTTTC
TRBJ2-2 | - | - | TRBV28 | CASSPHRQPTGELFF | TGTGCCAGCAGTCCCCACCGGCAGCCCACCGGGGAGCTGTTTTTT
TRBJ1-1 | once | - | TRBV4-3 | CASSQEAPALYRDKGLGAEAFF | TGCGCCAGCAGCCAAGAAGCCCCCGCGTTGTACCGCGACAAGGGGCTCGGGGCTGAAGCTTTCTTT
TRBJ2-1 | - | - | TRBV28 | CASSPASVLAYNEQFF | TGTGCCAGCAGTCCGGCTAGTGTTTTAGCTTACAATGAGCAGTTCTTC